These T cell receptor beta chains were read from a single sample in a study of beta chain features in type 1 diabetes. Produced via immunoSEQ multiplex PCR; TCRdb's table is partial and in-frame only. This sample has fewer than 200,000 clones, with about 9.3% found just once. The sample consisted of central memory CD4+ T cells from blood. These receptors all stem from a man aged 25-40 years with type 1 diabetes. Each CDR3 is given with its conserved first and last residue. Each record gives: clone size, J gene, D gene, V gene, CDR3 DNA, CDR3 protein. D genes are given only for firm matches. Clone sizes are given selectively: once, few, many, or a class where the clone is expanded.

few,TRBJ2-3,NA,TRBV7-8,TGTGCCAGCAGCTTAGAGCAAGGAGGCGGACCTAGCACAGATACGCAGTATTTT,CASSLEQGGGPSTDTQYF
NA,TRBJ2-3,TRBD2,TRBV4-2,TGTGCCAGCAGCCGGGGACTAGCGGACGATACCACAGATACGCAGTATTTT,CASSRGLADDTTDTQYF
NA,TRBJ1-1,NA,TRBV10-3,TGTGCCATCAGTGAGTTTGGTGTGAACGAGGAAGCTTTCTTT,CAISEFGVNEEAFF
NA,TRBJ2-5,TRBD2,TRBV7-7,TGTGCTAGCAGCTTAGGGGCTAGCGGGAGTAAGACCCAGTACTTC,CASSLGASGSKTQYF
few,TRBJ1-4,NA,TRBV19,TGTGCCAGTAGAAGGCGGGGAGAAAAACTGTTTTTT,CASRRRGEKLFF
NA,TRBJ2-2,TRBD2,TRBV28,TGTGCCAGCGGCCCCTTTCCTAGCGGGAGGTCCGGGGAGCTGTTTTTT,CASGPFPSGRSGELFF
NA,TRBJ1-5,TRBD1,TRBV18,TGTGCCAGCTCACTAGGGACAGGGGATCAGCCCCAGCATTTT,CASSLGTGDQPQHF
few,TRBJ2-5,TRBD2,TRBV6-5,TGTGCCAGCAGTTACCTAGCGGCGCAAGAGACCCAGTACTTC,CASSYLAAQETQYF
few,TRBJ1-1,NA,TRBV9,TGTGCCAGCAGCCAAACAGGGAGCACTGAAGCTTTCTTT,CASSQTGSTEAFF
few,TRBJ2-1,TRBD2,TRBV4-3,TGCGCCAGCAGCCACCGAGCGGGAGTTCCGAATGAGCAGTTCTTC,CASSHRAGVPNEQFF
few,TRBJ1-5,TRBD1,TRBV15,TGTGCCACCAGCAGAGTGGACAGGGGATTCAATCAGCCCCAGCATTTT,CATSRVDRGFNQPQHF
NA,TRBJ1-2,NA,TRBV28,TGTGCCAGCAGTTTATTAACGTTGCGGGGAAACAACTATGGCTACACCTTC,CASSLLTLRGNNYGYTF
few,TRBJ2-1,NA,TRBV7-2,TGTGCCAGCAGCTTACGAATTCTAGAGTTGCCGTTCTTC,CASSLRILELPFF
few,TRBJ2-7,TRBD1,TRBV14,TGTGCCAGCAGCCAACCACAGGGGGCACGTTACGAGCAGTACTTC,CASSQPQGARYEQYF
few,TRBJ2-1,TRBD1,TRBV28,TGTGCCAGCACCGATCGACAGGGGGCCAATGAGCAGTTCTTC,CASTDRQGANEQFF
few,TRBJ2-1,TRBD2,TRBV2,TGTGCCAGCAGGGATCTAGCGGGAGGCCCCAATGAGCAGTTCTTC,CASRDLAGGPNEQFF
NA,TRBJ2-7,TRBD1,TRBV27,TGTGCCAGCAGTCCCTACAGGGGCCTCTACGAGCAGTACTTC,CASSPYRGLYEQYF
few,TRBJ1-2,NA,TRBV2,TGTGCCAGCAGGGCCACCAACGAGGCAGGCTACACCTTC,CASRATNEAGYTF
NA,TRBJ2-7,NA,TRBV10-3,TGTGCCATCAGTGAGACCGGGATTCAAACTGGCGAGCAGTACTTC,CAISETGIQTGEQYF
few,TRBJ2-1,TRBD2,TRBV4-2,TGTGCCAGCAGCCAAGACCCTAGCGGGAGTATCTATGAGCAGTTCTTC,CASSQDPSGSIYEQFF
few,TRBJ2-7,NA,TRBV15,TGTGCCACCAGCAGAGATGAGGGGGGGGAGGACGAGCAGTACTTC,CATSRDEGGEDEQYF
many,TRBJ2-1,NA,TRBV7-9,TGTGCCAGCAGCCAGCGGACAGATGAGCAGTTCTTC,CASSQRTDEQFF
few,TRBJ1-1,NA,TRBV4-2,TGTGCCAGCAGCTTAGGGGCAGGGACACACCTGGGGACTGAAGCTTTCTTT,CASSLGAGTHLGTEAFF
NA,TRBJ1-2,NA,TRBV7-2,TGTGCCAGCAGCTTAGACATGACAGGCCTATTATGGGGCTACACCTTC,CASSLDMTGLLWGYTF
few,TRBJ2-7,TRBD1,TRBV7-9,TGTGCCAGCACCCGGACAGGTAACCCTAACGAGCAGTACTTC,CASTRTGNPNEQYF
few,TRBJ2-7,TRBD1,TRBV10-3,TGTGCCATCAGCCGACAGGGCCACGAGCAGTACTTC,CAISRQGHEQYF
few,TRBJ1-5,NA,TRBV7-2,TGTGCCAGCAGCTTATGGGGGAGGGGTGGCAATCAGCCCCAGCATTTT,CASSLWGRGGNQPQHF
NA,TRBJ2-5,NA,TRBV7-3,TGTGCCAGCAGCTTAAGGGGGGGCAGGCAAGAGACCCAGTACTTC,CASSLRGGRQETQYF
once,TRBJ2-7,NA,TRBV7-9,TGTGCCAGCAGCCCACTATCCCCCTACGAGCAGTACTTC,CASSPLSPYEQYF
NA,TRBJ1-2,NA,TRBV2,TGTGCCAGCAGTCGCAGGGAAGCTAACTATGGCTACACCTTC,CASSRREANYGYTF
NA,TRBJ1-2,NA,TRBV5-8,TGTGCCAGCAGCTTGTTCAGGGATGGTGGCTACACCTTC,CASSLFRDGGYTF
NA,TRBJ1-5,TRBD1,TRBV4-1,TGCGCCAGCAGCCAAGCCTCAACTGCAGGGGGAGGTAATCAGCCCCAGCATTTT,CASSQASTAGGGNQPQHF
NA,TRBJ2-6,NA,TRBV11-1,TGTGCCAGCAGCTCAGGTTCTGGGGCCAACGTCCTGACTTTC,CASSSGSGANVLTF
many,TRBJ1-5,NA,TRBV27,TGTGCCAGCAGTTCCCTCTTAGGGGGCAATCAGCCCCAGCATTTT,CASSSLLGGNQPQHF
NA,TRBJ2-5,NA,TRBV9,TGTGCCAGCAGCGTCCAAGGGGCCCAAGAGACCCAGTACTTC,CASSVQGAQETQYF
NA,TRBJ2-1,TRBD2,TRBV29-1,TGCAGCGCCTCAACTAGCGGCTACAATGAGCAGTTCTTC,CSASTSGYNEQFF
NA,TRBJ2-1,NA,TRBV7-8,TGTGCCAGCAGCTTACCTCTAGCGAGCACCTACAATGAGCAGTTCTTC,CASSLPLASTYNEQFF
few,TRBJ2-1,TRBD2,TRBV4-3,TGCGCCAGCAGCCATCCACTAGCGGGAGGACGGGATGAGCAGTTCTTC,CASSHPLAGGRDEQFF
few,TRBJ1-4,NA,TRBV5-1,TGCGCCAGCAGCTCCGACACTTCAACTAATGAAAAACTGTTTTTT,CASSSDTSTNEKLFF
few,TRBJ2-1,TRBD2,TRBV5-1,TGCGCCAGCAGCTTGACTAGCGGGAGTCTCAATGAGCAGTTCTTC,CASSLTSGSLNEQFF
NA,TRBJ2-6,NA,TRBV25-1,TGTGCCAGCATATTATCTGGGGCCAACGTCCTGACTTTC,CASILSGANVLTF
NA,TRBJ2-1,NA,TRBV30,TGTGCCTGGAAATTTCTGGGGACAACCTACAATGAGCAGTTCTTC,CAWKFLGTTYNEQFF
NA,TRBJ2-7,TRBD2,TRBV5-6,TGTGCCAGCAGCCGGCAGGGACTAGCGGACTACGAGCAGTACTTC,CASSRQGLADYEQYF
few,TRBJ2-1,NA,TRBV7-2,TGTGCCAGCAGCGCGCAGCCAGCGGCTTCCAATGAGCAGTTCTTC,CASSAQPAASNEQFF
few,TRBJ2-5,NA,TRBV7-2,TGTGCCAGCACCCTTCGGGGGGCCCGCCAAGAGACCCAGTACTTC,CASTLRGARQETQYF
few,TRBJ2-3,NA,TRBV7-2,TGTGCCAGCAGCTTAGTTGGGCTGGGATCGGGGACAGATACGCAGTATTTT,CASSLVGLGSGTDTQYF
many,TRBJ1-2,NA,TRBV28,TGTGCCAGCCGAGAGGGAGTCCGCTATGGCTACACCTTC,CASREGVRYGYTF
NA,TRBJ1-2,NA,TRBV10-3,TGTGCCACTCAGGTGGAGGGTCTCGGCTATGGCTACACCTTC,CATQVEGLGYGYTF
NA,TRBJ1-5,NA,TRBV7-2,TGTGCCAGCAGCGCGACAGCCGGGGGTCAGCCCCAGCATTTT,CASSATAGGQPQHF
few,TRBJ1-5,NA,TRBV7-2,TGTGCCAGCAGCTCTCCCGCGTATAGCAATCAGCCCCAGCATTTT,CASSSPAYSNQPQHF
few,TRBJ2-4,NA,TRBV6-5,TGTGCCAGCAGTTATGGCGGTTTCACGGGGAACATTCAGTACTTC,CASSYGGFTGNIQYF
few,TRBJ2-5,NA,TRBV21-1,TGTGCCAGCAGCGAGAGGACTAGCGGGAGGAAAGAGACCCAGTACTTC,CASSERTSGRKETQYF
few,TRBJ2-1,NA,TRBV5-1,TGCGCCAGCAGCTCCGGGAGCCCTGGGGTTGAGCAGTTCTTC,CASSSGSPGVEQFF
NA,TRBJ2-1,NA,TRBV11-2,TGTGCCAGCAGTTTGGGCGCAGGGTGGGGTGAGCAGTTCTTC,CASSLGAGWGEQFF
few,TRBJ2-1,NA,TRBV10-3,TGTGCCATCAGTGTCTCCGGTAGATTGGAGAATGAGCAGTTCTTC,CAISVSGRLENEQFF
few,TRBJ1-5,TRBD1,TRBV6-6,TGTGCCAGCAGTTTACAGGGGGCAAAAGCTCAGCCCCAGCATTTT,CASSLQGAKAQPQHF
NA,TRBJ2-1,TRBD1,TRBV5-1,TGCGCCAGCAGCTTGGATATGGGGACAGCTAGCAATGAGCAGTTCTTC,CASSLDMGTASNEQFF
NA,TRBJ1-5,NA,TRBV19,TGTGCCAGTAGTATCGTGAGAGGAGGTGCAAATCAGCCCCAGCATTTT,CASSIVRGGANQPQHF
few,TRBJ1-2,NA,TRBV27,TGTGCCAGCAGACCTACTCACGGGTGGTATGGCTACACCTTC,CASRPTHGWYGYTF